The 2 T cell receptor beta chains presented below share a single source sample, sequenced in a study of technical replicates of blood from a few donors. TCRdb's table, derived via immunoSEQ multiplex PCR, lists solely in-frame clones and lacks some. Of over 55,000 clones in the sample, 75% to 95% were seen once. Specimen: PBMCs. The receptors derive from a human donor in good health. Some clones in this sample may be carry-over from other donors' samples.

The chain joins TRBV7-9 to TRBJ2-7; D not resolved. The CDR3 is 12 residues long. V was shortened by 0 bases and J by 6 bases, with 6 bases between the two germline ends. CDR1 and CDR2 (germline): SEHNR, FQNEAQ (reference sequence). DNA of the CDR3: TGTGCCAGCAGCTTAGCCGGTCCCGAGCAGTACTTC. It yields the protein CASSLAGPEQYF.

The CDR3 here is CASSQDLAGSYEQYF. The CDR3 DNA is TGCGCCAGCAGCCAAGATCTAGCGGGGAGCTACGAGCAGTACTTC. This chain uses TRBV4-3 with TRBJ2-7; TRBD2 agrees at 9 bases. The CDR3 is made up of 15 amino acids. Germline CDR1 and CDR2: LGHNA and YSLEER. The trim removed 0 bases at V and 3 bases at J, leaving 3 bases unmatched.